The rows below give T cell receptor beta chains drawn from one sample of a study of CD8 T cells in ankylosing spondylitis. TCRdb recomputed calls from the 5' RACE reads with MiXCR, one row per CDR3 protein. The table has some 100,000 distinct CDR3 sequences, roughly 8% seen once; the top ten hold 9.5% to 10%. Sequenced material: blood, either unsorted or a sorted T cell fraction (not recorded which). Source of these receptors: a male donor with ankylosing spondylitis or in good health (not recorded which). Each CDR3 is given with its conserved first and last residue. Fields, in order: J gene, V gene, CDR3 protein.

j_gene: TRBJ2-3; v_gene: TRBV6-7; CDR3aa: CASSYSWLAGEGTQYF
j_gene: TRBJ2-2; v_gene: TRBV7-3; CDR3aa: CASRFHRAMNTGELFF
j_gene: TRBJ1-1; v_gene: TRBV4-3; CDR3aa: CASSQQGLMNTEAFF
j_gene: TRBJ1-2; v_gene: TRBV29-1; CDR3aa: CSVLTGSYGYTF
j_gene: TRBJ1-2; v_gene: TRBV5-6; CDR3aa: CASSLRDRPYGYTF
j_gene: TRBJ1-5; v_gene: TRBV15; CDR3aa: CATSRVGQGVSQPQHF
j_gene: TRBJ2-1; v_gene: TRBV20-1; CDR3aa: CSARSLAGGDNEQFF
j_gene: TRBJ2-1; v_gene: TRBV7-8; CDR3aa: CASSAWNEQFF
j_gene: TRBJ2-3; v_gene: TRBV7-2; CDR3aa: CASSPGGLAGTDTQYF
j_gene: TRBJ1-1; v_gene: TRBV6-1; CDR3aa: CASADRGRDTEAFF
j_gene: TRBJ1-1; v_gene: TRBV7-9; CDR3aa: CASSGEIGGTEAFF
j_gene: TRBJ1-2; v_gene: TRBV20-1; CDR3aa: CSARDKDGYGYTF
j_gene: TRBJ2-7; v_gene: TRBV6-5; CDR3aa: CASSWRFPSGEVYEQYF
j_gene: NA; v_gene: TRBV10-3; CDR3aa: CAITSPGQRTQYF
j_gene: TRBJ2-5; v_gene: TRBV29-1; CDR3aa: CSVEDTGGSGIQETQYF
j_gene: TRBJ2-7; v_gene: TRBV5-6; CDR3aa: CARGPALSYEQYF
j_gene: TRBJ1-1; v_gene: TRBV10-3; CDR3aa: CAISEIQGLNTEAFF
j_gene: TRBJ2-4; v_gene: TRBV4-1; CDR3aa: CASSQDLRGGMGLHIQYF
j_gene: TRBJ1-2; v_gene: TRBV7-8; CDR3aa: CATIGRDTPNIYGYTF
j_gene: TRBJ2-5; v_gene: TRBV29-1; CDR3aa: CSVEDDRGLSFSRETQYF
j_gene: TRBJ2-3; v_gene: TRBV9; CDR3aa: CASSVATRAGDTQYF
j_gene: TRBJ2-1; v_gene: TRBV6-2/TRBV6-3; CDR3aa: CASSWASGGAVVYNEQFF
j_gene: TRBJ2-7; v_gene: TRBV7-2; CDR3aa: CASSFPRQGNHEQYF
j_gene: TRBJ1-4; v_gene: TRBV18; CDR3aa: CASSLRVSTATNEKLFF
j_gene: TRBJ2-1; v_gene: TRBV7-9; CDR3aa: CASSTPWRVSSYNEQFF
j_gene: TRBJ2-3; v_gene: TRBV7-2; CDR3aa: CASSLDAGGPREQYF
j_gene: TRBJ1-5; v_gene: TRBV9; CDR3aa: CASSPRPGQPQHF
j_gene: TRBJ2-7; v_gene: TRBV6-5; CDR3aa: CASSYRGSSYEQYF
j_gene: TRBJ2-2; v_gene: TRBV5-5; CDR3aa: CASSLGPLGSRGTGELFF
j_gene: TRBJ1-5; v_gene: TRBV12-3/TRBV12-4; CDR3aa: CASSSAGTGDLPQHF
j_gene: TRBJ1-2; v_gene: TRBV12-3/TRBV12-4; CDR3aa: CASSDRGYGYTF
j_gene: TRBJ2-1; v_gene: TRBV2; CDR3aa: CASSGQDFYNEQFF
j_gene: TRBJ2-4; v_gene: TRBV6-5; CDR3aa: CASSYDRGPLFGIQYF
j_gene: TRBJ2-7; v_gene: TRBV4-2; CDR3aa: CASSQILRDSFPYEQYF
j_gene: TRBJ2-7; v_gene: TRBV20-1; CDR3aa: CSARAPTSGDYEQYF
j_gene: TRBJ2-1; v_gene: TRBV7-9; CDR3aa: CASSRGQGADNEQFF
j_gene: TRBJ2-6; v_gene: TRBV6-6; CDR3aa: CASTPRGANVLTF
j_gene: TRBJ2-2; v_gene: TRBV19; CDR3aa: CASIYGGTSGTGELFF
j_gene: TRBJ2-1; v_gene: TRBV29-1; CDR3aa: CSVEIGSGINEQFF
j_gene: TRBJ2-2; v_gene: TRBV12-3/TRBV12-4; CDR3aa: CASRLVNGELFF
j_gene: TRBJ1-2; v_gene: TRBV12-3/TRBV12-4; CDR3aa: CASTQVWEGGYTF
j_gene: TRBJ1-5; v_gene: TRBV20-1; CDR3aa: CSARRSISGNQPQHF
j_gene: TRBJ2-1; v_gene: TRBV4-3; CDR3aa: CASRLGLAGPEQFF
j_gene: TRBJ2-2; v_gene: TRBV5-5; CDR3aa: CASSLGQGAYTGELFF
j_gene: TRBJ1-4; v_gene: TRBV12-3/TRBV12-4; CDR3aa: CASSFRQENEKLFF